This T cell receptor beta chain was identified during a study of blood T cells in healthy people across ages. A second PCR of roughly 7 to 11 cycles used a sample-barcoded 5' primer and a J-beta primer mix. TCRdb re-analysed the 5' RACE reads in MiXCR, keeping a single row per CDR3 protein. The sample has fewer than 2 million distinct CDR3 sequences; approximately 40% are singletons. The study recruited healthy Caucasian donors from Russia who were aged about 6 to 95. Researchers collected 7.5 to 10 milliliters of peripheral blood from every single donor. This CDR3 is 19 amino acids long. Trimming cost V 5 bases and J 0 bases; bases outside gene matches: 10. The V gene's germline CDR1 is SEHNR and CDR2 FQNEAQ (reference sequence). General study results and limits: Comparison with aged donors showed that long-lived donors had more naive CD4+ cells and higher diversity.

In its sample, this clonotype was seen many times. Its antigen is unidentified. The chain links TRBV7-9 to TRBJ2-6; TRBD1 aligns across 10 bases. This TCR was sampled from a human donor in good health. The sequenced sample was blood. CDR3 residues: CASSPTPGQGISGANVLTF. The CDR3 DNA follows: TGTGCCAGCAGCCCTACCCCGGGACAGGGGATCTCTGGGGCCAACGTCCTGACTTTC.